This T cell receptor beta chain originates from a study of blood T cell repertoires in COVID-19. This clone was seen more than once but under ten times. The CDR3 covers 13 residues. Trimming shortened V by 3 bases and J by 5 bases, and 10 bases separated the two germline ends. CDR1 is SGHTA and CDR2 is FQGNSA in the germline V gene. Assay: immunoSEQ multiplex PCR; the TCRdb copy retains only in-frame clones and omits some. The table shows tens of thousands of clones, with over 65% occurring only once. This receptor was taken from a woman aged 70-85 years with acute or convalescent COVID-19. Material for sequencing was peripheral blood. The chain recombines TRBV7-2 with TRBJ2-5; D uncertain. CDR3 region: CASSFSTRETQYF. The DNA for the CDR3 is TGTGCCAGCAGCTTTAGTACGAGGGAGACCCAGTACTTC.